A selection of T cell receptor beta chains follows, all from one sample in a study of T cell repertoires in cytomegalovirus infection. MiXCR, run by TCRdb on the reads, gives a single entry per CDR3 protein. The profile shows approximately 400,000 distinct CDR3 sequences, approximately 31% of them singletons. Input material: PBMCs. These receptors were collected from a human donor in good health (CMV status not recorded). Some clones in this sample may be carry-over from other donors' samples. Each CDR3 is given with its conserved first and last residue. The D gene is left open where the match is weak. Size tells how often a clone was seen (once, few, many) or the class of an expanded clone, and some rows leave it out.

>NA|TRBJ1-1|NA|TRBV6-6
CASSPQGSMNTEAFF
TGTGCCAGCAGTCCACAGGGATCTATGAACACTGAAGCTTTCTTT
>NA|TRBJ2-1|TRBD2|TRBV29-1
CSGERGGVNEQFF
TGCAGCGGGGAGCGGGGGGGCGTCAATGAGCAGTTCTTC
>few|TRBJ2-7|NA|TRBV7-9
CASSFGTDRGEQYF
TGTGCCAGCAGCTTTGGGACCGACCGGGGCGAGCAGTACTTC
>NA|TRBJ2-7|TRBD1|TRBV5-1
CASSLEEGQGPPYEQYF
TGCGCCAGCAGCTTGGAGGAGGGACAGGGGCCTCCCTACGAGCAGTACTTC
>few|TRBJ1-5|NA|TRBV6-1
CASSHRGSGNQPQHF
TGTGCCAGCAGCCACCGGGGGTCGGGAAATCAGCCCCAGCATTTT
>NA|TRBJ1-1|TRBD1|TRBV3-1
CASSQGGQGSWAEAFF
TGTGCCAGCAGCCAAGGGGGACAGGGGTCTTGGGCTGAAGCTTTCTTT
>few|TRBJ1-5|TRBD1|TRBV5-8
CASSRGDRVSNQPQHF
TGTGCCAGCAGCAGGGGGGACAGGGTTAGCAATCAGCCCCAGCATTTT
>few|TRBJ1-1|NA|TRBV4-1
CASSQDEKGRNTEAFF
TGCGCCAGCAGCCAAGATGAGAAAGGGAGGAACACTGAAGCTTTCTTT
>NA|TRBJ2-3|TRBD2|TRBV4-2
CASSQKSGVSTDTQYF
TGTGCCAGCAGCCAAAAAAGCGGGGTTAGCACAGATACGCAGTATTTT
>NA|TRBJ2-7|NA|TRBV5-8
CAINQWVHEQYF
TGTGCCATCAATCAATGGGTGCACGAGCAGTACTTC
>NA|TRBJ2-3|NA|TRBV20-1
CSAPRSGWTDTQYF
TGCAGTGCCCCGCGGAGCGGGTGGACAGATACGCAGTATTTT
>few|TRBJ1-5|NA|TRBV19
CASSRADQGSQPQHF
TGTGCCAGTAGTAGGGCAGATCAGGGGAGTCAGCCCCAGCATTTT
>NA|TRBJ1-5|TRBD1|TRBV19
CASTGQYQPQHF
TGTGCCAGCACGGGACAGTATCAGCCCCAGCATTTT
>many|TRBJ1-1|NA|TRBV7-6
CASSTPIGPILNTEAFF
TGTGCCAGCAGCACACCTATCGGGCCGATCCTAAACACTGAAGCTTTCTTT
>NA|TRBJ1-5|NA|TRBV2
CASRNDRFSNQPQHF
TGTGCCAGCAGGAACGACAGGTTTAGCAATCAGCCCCAGCATTTT
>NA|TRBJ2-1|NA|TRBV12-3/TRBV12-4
CASSRREYNEQFF
TGTGCCAGCAGTAGAAGGGAATACAATGAGCAGTTCTTC
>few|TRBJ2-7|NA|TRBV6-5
CASSWGGTGQEQYF
TGTGCCAGCAGTTGGGGGGGAACAGGGCAAGAGCAGTACTTC
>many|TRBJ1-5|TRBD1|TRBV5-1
CASSLTGVGNQPQHF
TGTGCCAGCAGCTTAACAGGGGTTGGCAATCAGCCCCAGCATTTT
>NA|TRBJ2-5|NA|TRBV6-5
CASSYSHRTEGETQYF
TGTGCCAGCAGTTACTCGCACAGGACCGAGGGAGAGACCCAGTACTTC
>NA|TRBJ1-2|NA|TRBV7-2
CASILSGPTNYGYTF
TGTGCCAGCATCTTATCGGGGCCTACTAACTATGGCTACACCTTC
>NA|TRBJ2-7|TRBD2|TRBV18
CASSLREGTEQYF
TGTGCCAGCTCCCTCAGGGAGGGTACGGAGCAGTACTTC
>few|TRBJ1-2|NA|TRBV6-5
CASSYCGVCGYTF
TGTGCCAGCAGTTACTGTGGAGTTTGTGGCTACACCTTC
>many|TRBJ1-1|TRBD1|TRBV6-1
CASRSTGTGGDRAFF
TGTGCCAGCAGATCAACCGGGACAGGGGGTGATCGGGCTTTCTTT
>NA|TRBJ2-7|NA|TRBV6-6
CASSYSEGGYEQYF
TGTGCCAGCAGTTACTCGGAGGGGGGCTACGAGCAGTACTTC
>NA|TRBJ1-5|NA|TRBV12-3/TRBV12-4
CASSSSSGLSYNQPQHF
TGTGCCAGCAGCTCATCATCGGGACTCTCGTACAATCAGCCCCAGCATTTT
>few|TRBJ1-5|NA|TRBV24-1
CATSDSAGGNQPQHF
TGTGCCACCAGTGACTCAGCAGGGGGCAATCAGCCCCAGCATTTT
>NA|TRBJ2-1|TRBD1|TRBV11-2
CASSFRGFFNEQFF
TGTGCCAGCAGCTTCAGGGGGTTTTTCAATGAGCAGTTCTTC
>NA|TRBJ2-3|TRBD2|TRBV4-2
CASSPRQPGRGTDTQYF
TGTGCCAGCAGCCCTCGCCAGCCAGGGAGGGGCACAGATACGCAGTATTTT
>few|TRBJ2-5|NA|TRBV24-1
CATSDRGQGGVRETQYF
TGTGCCACCAGTGATCGCGGACAGGGAGGGGTTCGGGAGACCCAGTACTTC
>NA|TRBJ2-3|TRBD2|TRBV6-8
CASSFWGGDTDTQYF
TGTGCCAGCAGTTTTTGGGGGGGTGACACAGATACGCAGTATTTT
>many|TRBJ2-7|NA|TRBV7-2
CASSLSPRTALPYEQYF
TGTGCCAGCAGCTTAAGCCCCAGGACAGCTTTGCCCTACGAGCAGTACTTC
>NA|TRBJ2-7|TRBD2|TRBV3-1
CASSQDRPSGANEQYF
TGTGCCAGCAGCCAAGATCGGCCTAGCGGGGCGAACGAGCAGTACTTC
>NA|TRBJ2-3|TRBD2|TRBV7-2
CASSTGLAGVGTQYF
TGTGCCAGCAGCACGGGACTAGCGGGGGTTGGCACGCAGTATTTT
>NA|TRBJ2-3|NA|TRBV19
CARSFRGGEDTQYF
TGTGCCAGGAGTTTTAGGGGCGGGGAAGATACGCAGTATTTT
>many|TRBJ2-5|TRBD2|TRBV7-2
CASSLDRPGTSGKETQYF
TGTGCCAGCAGCTTAGATCGGCCCGGGACTAGCGGCAAAGAGACCCAGTACTTC
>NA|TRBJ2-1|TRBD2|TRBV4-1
CASSLAPGTSGGDEQFF
TGCGCCAGCAGCCTCGCCCCCGGAACTAGCGGGGGTGATGAGCAGTTCTTC
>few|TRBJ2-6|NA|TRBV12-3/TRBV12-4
CASSFVPGLSTGANVLTF
TGTGCCAGCAGTTTCGTCCCCGGTTTAAGCACCGGGGCCAACGTCCTGACTTTC
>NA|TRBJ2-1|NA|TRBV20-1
CSASGVSVNEQFF
TGCAGTGCTAGTGGCGTCAGTGTAAATGAGCAGTTCTTC
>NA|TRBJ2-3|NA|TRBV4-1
CASSQDPGDGSSVSDTQYF
TGCGCCAGCAGCCAAGATCCTGGGGATGGGTCTAGCGTGTCAGATACGCAGTATTTT
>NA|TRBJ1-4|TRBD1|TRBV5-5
CASSLPGGEKLFF
TGTGCCAGCAGCTTGCCAGGGGGTGAAAAACTGTTTTTT